A selection of T cell receptor beta chains follows, all from one sample in a study of blood T cell repertoires in COVID-19. Assay: immunoSEQ multiplex PCR; the TCRdb copy retains only in-frame clones and omits some. In the table there are about 260,000 clones, approximately 89% of which are singletons. The sequenced material came from peripheral blood. These receptors were collected from a woman between 65 and 79 years old with COVID-19, enrolled during active disease. Both conserved end residues are part of each CDR3. The order of the fields is J gene, D gene, V gene, clone size, CDR3 DNA, CDR3 protein. A D gene is named only where the DNA matches it firmly. Clone size is given for some rows only: seen once, a few or many times, or a class if the clone is expanded.

J: TRBJ1-6; D: TRBD1; V: TRBV4-3; size: .; DNA: TGCGCCAGCAGCTCGAGGGGGCCAGGGTCAAATTCACCCCTCCACTTT; CDR3: CASSSRGPGSNSPLHF
J: TRBJ1-1; D: .; V: TRBV12-3/TRBV12-4; size: .; DNA: TGTGCCAGCAAATTGCAGGGGAATGGTGAAGCTTTCTTT; CDR3: CASKLQGNGEAFF
J: TRBJ2-1; D: TRBD2; V: TRBV5-6; size: .; DNA: TGTGCCAGCAGCTTCTGGGTATTTGGAGCGGGAGTGCTCAATGAGCAGTTCTTC; CDR3: CASSFWVFGAGVLNEQFF
J: TRBJ1-3; D: .; V: TRBV4-2; size: many; DNA: TGTGCCAGCAGCCAAGGGAGGAGTTATGGTGGAAACACCATATATTTT; CDR3: CASSQGRSYGGNTIYF
J: TRBJ2-7; D: .; V: TRBV9; size: .; DNA: TGTGCCAGCAGTATAGCCCCGACCGGCGAGCAGTACTTC; CDR3: CASSIAPTGEQYF
J: TRBJ2-7; D: TRBD1; V: TRBV19; size: once; DNA: TGTGCCAGTAGTATTGAACAGGGGGCTTCCTACGAGCAGTACTTC; CDR3: CASSIEQGASYEQYF
J: TRBJ1-1; D: .; V: TRBV19; size: few; DNA: TGTGCCAGTAGTATAGGTTTCACAAACACTGAAGCTTTCTTT; CDR3: CASSIGFTNTEAFF
J: TRBJ2-5; D: TRBD1; V: TRBV15; size: .; DNA: TGTGCCACCAGCAGACGTAACCTCGGGACAGGGGGAGAGACCCAGTACTTC; CDR3: CATSRRNLGTGGETQYF
J: TRBJ2-2; D: .; V: TRBV12-5; size: .; DNA: TGTGCTAGTGGTTTGAGCGGAAACACCGGGGAGCTGTTTTTT; CDR3: CASGLSGNTGELFF
J: TRBJ1-6; D: TRBD1; V: TRBV28; size: .; DNA: TGTGCCAGCAGCCGCCCGGACAGGGTTTCACCCCTCCACTTT; CDR3: CASSRPDRVSPLHF
J: TRBJ2-1; D: .; V: TRBV28; size: .; DNA: TGTGCCAGCGTGAACAACAATGAGCAGTTCTTC; CDR3: CASVNNNEQFF
J: TRBJ2-7; D: TRBD2; V: TRBV11-1; size: .; DNA: TGTGCCAGCAGCCCCTCTCTGACTAGCGGCACCTACGAGCAGTACTTC; CDR3: CASSPSLTSGTYEQYF
J: TRBJ1-5; D: .; V: TRBV18; size: .; DNA: TGTGCCAGCTCACCACAGCAGGAGGGGCAGCCCCAGCATTTT; CDR3: CASSPQQEGQPQHF
J: TRBJ2-7; D: .; V: TRBV6-1; size: few; DNA: TGTGCCAGCAGTGACAGCGGTTTTTCCTACGAGCAGTACTTC; CDR3: CASSDSGFSYEQYF
J: TRBJ2-3; D: TRBD2; V: TRBV4-1; size: .; DNA: TGCGCCAGCAGCCGATCCAGCATGGCGGGGGGGGGCACAGATACGCAGTATTTT; CDR3: CASSRSSMAGGGTDTQYF
J: TRBJ2-1; D: TRBD1; V: TRBV10-3; size: .; DNA: TGTGCCATCAGTGGACAGGGGAAATACAATGAGCAGTTCTTC; CDR3: CAISGQGKYNEQFF
J: TRBJ1-2; D: .; V: TRBV6-1; size: .; DNA: TGTGCCAGCAGTGAAACAACCTATGGCTACACCTTC; CDR3: CASSETTYGYTF
J: TRBJ1-2; D: .; V: TRBV7-2; size: .; DNA: TGTGCCAGCAGCTTAGGGGATCGGGGTGGCTACACCTTC; CDR3: CASSLGDRGGYTF
J: TRBJ2-5; D: .; V: TRBV4-1; size: .; DNA: TGCGCCAGCAGCCCAGACCGGGACTCCGTAGGAGAGACCCAGTACTTC; CDR3: CASSPDRDSVGETQYF
J: TRBJ1-6; D: TRBD1; V: TRBV7-2; size: .; DNA: TGTGCCAGCAGCCCAGGACAGGGAGTTCGTTCACCCCTCCACTTT; CDR3: CASSPGQGVRSPLHF
J: TRBJ1-5; D: .; V: TRBV7-2; size: .; DNA: TGTGCCAGCAGCCAGACAGGCAATCAGCCCCAGCATTTT; CDR3: CASSQTGNQPQHF
J: TRBJ2-1; D: .; V: TRBV7-3; size: once; DNA: TGTGCCAGCAGCCCATCAGCGGGTTACAATGAGCAGTTCTTC; CDR3: CASSPSAGYNEQFF
J: TRBJ1-5; D: TRBD1; V: TRBV28; size: .; DNA: TGTGCCAGCAAAACATACACTTGGGGGGCAGGGGGGAATCAGCCCCAGCATTTT; CDR3: CASKTYTWGAGGNQPQHF
J: TRBJ2-5; D: TRBD2; V: TRBV7-2; size: .; DNA: TGTGCCAGCAGCTTGCGGGCGGGGGTTGAGACCCAGTACTTC; CDR3: CASSLRAGVETQYF
J: TRBJ1-1; D: .; V: TRBV28; size: once; DNA: TGTGCCAGCAGGCGGGGAGACACTGAAGCTTTCTTT; CDR3: CASRRGDTEAFF
J: TRBJ1-5; D: TRBD1; V: TRBV6-2/TRBV6-3; size: .; DNA: TGTGCCAGCAGTAGAACAGGGGTTCAGCCCCAGCATTTT; CDR3: CASSRTGVQPQHF
J: TRBJ1-1; D: .; V: TRBV11-3; size: .; DNA: TGTGCCAGCAGCTTAGGTGTCGGAGCTTTCTTT; CDR3: CASSLGVGAFF
J: TRBJ1-4; D: TRBD1; V: TRBV7-9; size: .; DNA: TGTGCCAGCAGCCCGGGACAGCTTAACGAAAAACTGTTTTTT; CDR3: CASSPGQLNEKLFF
J: TRBJ2-2; D: .; V: TRBV9; size: .; DNA: TGTGCCAGCAGCGTAGTAAGCTCCACCGGGGAGCTGTTTTTT; CDR3: CASSVVSSTGELFF
J: TRBJ2-3; D: TRBD2; V: TRBV15; size: .; DNA: TGTGCCACCAGCGGATGGACTAGCGGGAGAGCGACAGATACGCAGTATTTT; CDR3: CATSGWTSGRATDTQYF
J: TRBJ1-6; D: TRBD1; V: TRBV5-1; size: .; DNA: TGCGCCAGCAGCCTGGGACAGCCAACCCTCAATTCACCCCTCCACTTT; CDR3: CASSLGQPTLNSPLHF
J: TRBJ2-7; D: .; V: TRBV23-1; size: .; DNA: TGCGCCAGCAGTCAACGTCCAGATTCCTACGAGCAGTACTTC; CDR3: CASSQRPDSYEQYF
J: TRBJ1-1; D: TRBD1; V: TRBV18; size: .; DNA: TGTGCCAGCTCACCACAGGGGGCCACTGAAGCTTTCTTT; CDR3: CASSPQGATEAFF
J: TRBJ2-5; D: .; V: TRBV11-2; size: .; DNA: TGTGCCAGCAGCCCAATCGTTATTAGGGGCCGACCTAAAGAGACCCAGTACTTC; CDR3: CASSPIVIRGRPKETQYF
J: TRBJ2-2; D: .; V: TRBV11-2; size: .; DNA: TGTGCCAGCAGCCCGCGTAACACCGGGGAGCTGTTTTTT; CDR3: CASSPRNTGELFF
J: TRBJ1-2; D: .; V: TRBV5-8; size: .; DNA: TGTGCCAGCAGCCCCCGGACAGCTAACTATGGCTACACCTTC; CDR3: CASSPRTANYGYTF
J: TRBJ1-1; D: TRBD1; V: TRBV5-4; size: few; DNA: TGTGCCAGCAGCGGCGAGTATCAGGGGGCGAACACTGAAGCTTTCTTT; CDR3: CASSGEYQGANTEAFF
J: TRBJ2-2; D: .; V: TRBV20-1; size: .; DNA: TGCAGTGCTAGTCACCCCGACAGGAACACCGGGGAGCTGTTTTTT; CDR3: CSASHPDRNTGELFF
J: TRBJ1-2; D: TRBD1; V: TRBV7-9; size: once; DNA: TGTGCCAGCAGCCCGGGACAGACCTTGAACTATGGCTACACCTTC; CDR3: CASSPGQTLNYGYTF
J: TRBJ2-1; D: .; V: TRBV7-2; size: .; DNA: TGTGCCAGCAGCTTAGCGCGGGGGCAGTACAATGAGCAGTTCTTC; CDR3: CASSLARGQYNEQFF
J: TRBJ2-7; D: .; V: TRBV3-1/TRBV3-2; size: .; DNA: TGTGCCAGCAGCCAAGTGATAGGGGGCGAGCAGTACTTC; CDR3: CASSQVIGGEQYF
J: TRBJ2-1; D: TRBD2; V: TRBV29-1; size: .; DNA: TGCAGCGTAGGGACTAGCGGGAGATCCTACAATGAGCAGTTCTTC; CDR3: CSVGTSGRSYNEQFF
J: TRBJ2-4; D: .; V: TRBV7-2; size: .; DNA: TGTGCCAGCAGCTTGGATGCAGGAGGAGACATTCAGTACTTC; CDR3: CASSLDAGGDIQYF
J: TRBJ2-1; D: TRBD1; V: TRBV5-6; size: once; DNA: TGTGCCAGCAGCCAAACAGGGGATGAGCAGTTCTTC; CDR3: CASSQTGDEQFF
J: TRBJ1-3; D: .; V: TRBV6-1; size: once; DNA: TGTGCCAGCAGTGAGACAGACTCTGGAAACACCATATATTTT; CDR3: CASSETDSGNTIYF
J: TRBJ1-2; D: .; V: TRBV5-1; size: .; DNA: TGCGCCAGCAGCTTGACGGACTATGGCTACACCTTC; CDR3: CASSLTDYGYTF
J: TRBJ1-3; D: .; V: TRBV7-2; size: .; DNA: TGTGCCAGCAGCTTAGATCCAGAAAACACCATATATTTT; CDR3: CASSLDPENTIYF
J: TRBJ2-1; D: TRBD2; V: TRBV2; size: few; DNA: TGTGCCACCACAAAAGAGAGCGGGGTATACAATGAGCAGTTCTTC; CDR3: CATTKESGVYNEQFF
J: TRBJ2-7; D: TRBD2; V: TRBV7-8; size: .; DNA: TGTGCCAGCAGCCCCCAGATAGCGGGAGTAGCCGAGCAGTACTTC; CDR3: CASSPQIAGVAEQYF
J: TRBJ1-3; D: .; V: TRBV7-8; size: .; DNA: TGTGCCAGCAGCTTAGGAGGGTTCCCAAACACCATATATTTT; CDR3: CASSLGGFPNTIYF